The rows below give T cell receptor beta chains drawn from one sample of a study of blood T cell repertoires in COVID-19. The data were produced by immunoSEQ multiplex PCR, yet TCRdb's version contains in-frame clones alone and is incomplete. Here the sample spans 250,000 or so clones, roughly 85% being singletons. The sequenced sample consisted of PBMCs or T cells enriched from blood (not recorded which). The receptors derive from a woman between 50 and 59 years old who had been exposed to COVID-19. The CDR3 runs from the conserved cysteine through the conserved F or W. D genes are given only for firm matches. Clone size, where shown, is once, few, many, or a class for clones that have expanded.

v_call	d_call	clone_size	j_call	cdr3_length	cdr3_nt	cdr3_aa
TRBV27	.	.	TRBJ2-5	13	TGTGCCAGCGCGACAAGTTTTCAAGAGACCCAGTACTTC	CASATSFQETQYF
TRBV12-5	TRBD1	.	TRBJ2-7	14	TGTGCTAGTGGTACGGGACAGGGACCCTACGAGCAGTACTTC	CASGTGQGPYEQYF
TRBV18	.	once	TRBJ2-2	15	TGTGCCAGCTCAAAATCAGGGGACCAAACCGGGGAGCTGTTTTTT	CASSKSGDQTGELFF
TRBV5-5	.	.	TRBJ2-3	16	TGTGCCAGCAGCTTTCTGTCCCTCCAGAGCACAGATACGCAGTATTTT	CASSFLSLQSTDTQYF
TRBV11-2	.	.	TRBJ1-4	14	TGTGCCAGCAGCTTAGTCGGCGGTCCTTACACTCAGTTTTTT	CASSLVGGPYTQFF
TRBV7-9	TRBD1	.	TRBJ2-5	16	TGTGCCAGCAGCCCCGCCCCAGGGGGCGCAGAAGAGACCCAGTACTTC	CASSPAPGGAEETQYF
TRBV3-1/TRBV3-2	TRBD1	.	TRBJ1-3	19	TGTGCCAGCAGCCCGGGACAGCTGAGCCCCACAAGCTCTGGAAACACCATATATTTT	CASSPGQLSPTSSGNTIYF
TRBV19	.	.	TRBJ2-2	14	TGTGCCAGTAGTTCCCAGGGACTCCCAGGAGGGCTGTTTTTT	CASSSQGLPGGLFF
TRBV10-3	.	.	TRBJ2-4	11	TGTGCCATCAGAACGGGGGACATTCAGTACTTC	CAIRTGDIQYF
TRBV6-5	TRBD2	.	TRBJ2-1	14	TGTGCCAGCAGTCGCAGCTCTAGCGGGAATGAGCAGTTCTTC	CASSRSSSGNEQFF
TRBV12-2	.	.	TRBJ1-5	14	TGTGCAAGTCGCGGAGATGGCTCAGATCAGCCCCAGCATTTT	CASRGDGSDQPQHF
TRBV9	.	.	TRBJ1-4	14	TGTGCCAGCGCACGGGGATGGAGGGATGAAAAACTGTTTTTT	CASARGWRDEKLFF
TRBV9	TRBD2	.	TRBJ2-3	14	TGTGCCAGCAGCGAGGGGGGACTAGCAGATACGCAGTATTTT	CASSEGGLADTQYF
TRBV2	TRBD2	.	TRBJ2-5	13	TGTGCCAGCAGTCGGGACTATCAAGAGACCCAGTACTTC	CASSRDYQETQYF
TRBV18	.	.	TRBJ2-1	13	TGTGCCAGCTCACTCACACAGGGCGATGAGCAGTTCTTC	CASSLTQGDEQFF
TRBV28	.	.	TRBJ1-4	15	TGTGCCAGCAGCCGAACAGGGCTGCCTAATGAAAAACTGTTTTTT	CASSRTGLPNEKLFF
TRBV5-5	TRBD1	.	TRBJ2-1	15	TGTGCCAGCAGCTTCCGGGACAGTACCCTCAATGAGCAGTTCTTC	CASSFRDSTLNEQFF
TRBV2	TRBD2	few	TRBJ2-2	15	TGTGCCAGCAGGGCCGGGACTAGAAGTCCCGGGGAGCTGTTTTTT	CASRAGTRSPGELFF
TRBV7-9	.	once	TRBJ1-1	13	TGTGCCAGCCTCATGGTGCAGGGCGGTGAAGCTTTCTTT	CASLMVQGGEAFF
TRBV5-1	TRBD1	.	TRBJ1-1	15	TGCGCCAGCAGCTTAGGACAGGTGGGTCGAGCTGAAGCTTTCTTT	CASSLGQVGRAEAFF
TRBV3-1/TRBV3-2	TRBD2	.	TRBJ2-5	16	TGTGCCAGCAGCCAAGAAGAAGCGGGGGGGCGAGAGACCCAGTACTTC	CASSQEEAGGRETQYF
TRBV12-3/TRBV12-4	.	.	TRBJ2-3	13	TGTGCCAGCAGTTTCACAGGCACAGATACGCAGTATTTT	CASSFTGTDTQYF
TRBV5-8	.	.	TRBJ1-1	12	TGTGCCAGCGTACATACCGGGACTACGGCTTTCTTT	CASVHTGTTAFF
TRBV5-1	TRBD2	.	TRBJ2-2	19	TGCGCCAGCAGCCCGGGTCCTAGCGGGGGGCCTTCGAACACCGGGGAGCTGTTTTTT	CASSPGPSGGPSNTGELFF
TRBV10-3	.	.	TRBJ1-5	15	TGTGCCATCAGTGACGGCAGGGCATCCAATCAGCCCCAGCATTTT	CAISDGRASNQPQHF
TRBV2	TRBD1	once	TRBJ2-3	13	TGTGCCAGCAGTTCTTTCCGGGACAGTGTTTCGTATTTT	CASSSFRDSVSYF
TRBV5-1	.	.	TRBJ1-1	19	TGCGCCAGCAGCTTGGATAGGAAGTCGTCGGGGGGCAAGAACACTGAAGCTTTCTTT	CASSLDRKSSGGKNTEAFF
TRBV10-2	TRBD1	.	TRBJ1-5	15	TGCGCCAGCAGTGATGACAGGGTTAGCAATCAGCCCCAGCATTTT	CASSDDRVSNQPQHF
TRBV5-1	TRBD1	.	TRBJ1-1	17	TGCGCCAGCAGCCTACCATCGACAGGGGAGGGTAACACTGAAGCTTTCTTT	CASSLPSTGEGNTEAFF
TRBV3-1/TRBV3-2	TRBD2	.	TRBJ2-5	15	TGTGCCAGCAGGGAGGCTAGCGGGGGGAAAGAGACCCAGTACTTC	CASREASGGKETQYF
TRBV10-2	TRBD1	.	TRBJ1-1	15	TGCGCCATCCGACTACAGGGGGCCGAGAACACTGAAGCTTTCTTT	CAIRLQGAENTEAFF
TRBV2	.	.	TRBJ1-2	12	TGTGCCAGCACAGGGGAGCGGTATGGCTACACCTTC	CASTGERYGYTF
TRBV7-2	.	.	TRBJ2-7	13	TGTGCCAGCAGCTTAGTAGGCGGCTACGAGCAGTACTTC	CASSLVGGYEQYF
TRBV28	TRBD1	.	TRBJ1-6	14	TGTGCCAGCAGTTTCCGCAGGGGGAATTCACCCCTCCACTTT	CASSFRRGNSPLHF
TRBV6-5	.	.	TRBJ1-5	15	TGTGCCAGCAGTTACTCGCGAGAAGGCAATCAGCCCCAGCATTTT	CASSYSREGNQPQHF
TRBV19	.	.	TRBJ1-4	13	TGTGCCAGTAGTCCCCGGGGTCTCCATAAACTGTTTTTT	CASSPRGLHKLFF
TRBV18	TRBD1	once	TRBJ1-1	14	TGTGCCAGCTCACCAGCCCGGACAGGGGGCGAAGCTTTCTTT	CASSPARTGGEAFF
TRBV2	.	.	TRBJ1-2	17	TGTGCCAGCAGTGAAGAGGCAGGCCCCCGGGGGGCCTATGGCTACACCTTC	CASSEEAGPRGAYGYTF
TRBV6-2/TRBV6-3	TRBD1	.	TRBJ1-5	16	TGTGCCAGCAGTTACGACAGGGGGCTTCCCAATCAGCCCCAGCATTTT	CASSYDRGLPNQPQHF
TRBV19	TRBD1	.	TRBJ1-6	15	TGTGCCAGTAGTAGGGCACAGGGGCGCTATTCACCCCTCCACTTT	CASSRAQGRYSPLHF
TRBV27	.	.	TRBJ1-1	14	TGTGCCAGCAGGGTAGAGGTGGCGAACACTGAAGCTTTCTTT	CASRVEVANTEAFF
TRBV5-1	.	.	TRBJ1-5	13	TGCGCCAGCAGTTACACAGTAGACCAGCCCCAGCATTTT	CASSYTVDQPQHF
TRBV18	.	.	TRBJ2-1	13	TGTGCCAGCTCACCTCGAGCCTACAATGAGCAGTTCTTC	CASSPRAYNEQFF
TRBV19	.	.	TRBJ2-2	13	TGTGCCAGTAGTACCCTCCGGGGCGGGGAGCTGTTTTTT	CASSTLRGGELFF
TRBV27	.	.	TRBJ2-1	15	TGTGCCAGCAGTTTGACAAGGGGGTCTTACAATGAGCAGTTCTTC	CASSLTRGSYNEQFF
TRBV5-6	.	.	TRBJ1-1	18	TGTGCCAGCAGCTCCTCGCTCGGCAGCAAAATCGTGAACGCGGGAGCTTTCTTT	CASSSSLGSKIVNAGAFF
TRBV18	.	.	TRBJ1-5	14	TGTGCCAGCTCACCGTCCGGGATGGATCAGCCCCAGCATTTT	CASSPSGMDQPQHF
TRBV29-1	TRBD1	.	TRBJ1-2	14	TGCAGCGTTTATTCGCAGGGGGCGGGCGATGGCTACACCTTC	CSVYSQGAGDGYTF
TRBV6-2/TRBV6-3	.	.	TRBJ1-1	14	TGTGCCAGCAGCCCAGACAGGTCTTACACTGAAGCTTTCTTT	CASSPDRSYTEAFF
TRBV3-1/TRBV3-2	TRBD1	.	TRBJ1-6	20	TGTGCCAGCAGCCGCTACCTAATCACAGGGGCTAGCTCCTATAATTCACCCCTCCACTTT	CASSRYLITGASSYNSPLHF
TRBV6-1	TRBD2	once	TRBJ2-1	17	TGTGCCAGCAGTGCTAGCGGGGGTTGGAGCTCCTACAATGAGCAGTTCTTC	CASSASGGWSSYNEQFF
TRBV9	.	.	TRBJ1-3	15	TGTGCCAGCAGCGTAGGACAGTTCTCTGGAAACACCATATATTTT	CASSVGQFSGNTIYF
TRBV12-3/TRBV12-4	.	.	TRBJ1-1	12	TGTGCCAGCAGTCTAAGCAACACTGAAGCTTTCTTT	CASSLSNTEAFF
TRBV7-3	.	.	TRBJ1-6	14	TGTGCCAGCAGCTTAAGAGACAGAGATTCACCCCTCCACTTT	CASSLRDRDSPLHF
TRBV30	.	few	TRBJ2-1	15	TGTGCCTGGAGTGTCAGGCGGGTGTACTACAATGAGCAGTTCTTC	CAWSVRRVYYNEQFF
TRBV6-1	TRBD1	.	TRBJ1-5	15	TGTGCCAGCAGTGACGGGACAGGGGGCTATCAGCCCCAGCATTTT	CASSDGTGGYQPQHF
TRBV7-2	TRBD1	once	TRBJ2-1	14	TGTGCCAGCAGCTTTGGACAGGCATACGGTGAGCAGTTCTTC	CASSFGQAYGEQFF
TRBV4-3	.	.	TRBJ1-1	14	TGCGCCAGCAGCCAAGTCAGCGTAGGCACTGAAGCTTTCTTT	CASSQVSVGTEAFF
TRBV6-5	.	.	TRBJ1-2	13	TGTGCCAGCGAACAGCTGGCTAACTATGGCTACACCTTC	CASEQLANYGYTF
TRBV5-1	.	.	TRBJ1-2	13	TGCGCCAGCAGCTTGTCAGGGATATATGGCTACACCTTC	CASSLSGIYGYTF